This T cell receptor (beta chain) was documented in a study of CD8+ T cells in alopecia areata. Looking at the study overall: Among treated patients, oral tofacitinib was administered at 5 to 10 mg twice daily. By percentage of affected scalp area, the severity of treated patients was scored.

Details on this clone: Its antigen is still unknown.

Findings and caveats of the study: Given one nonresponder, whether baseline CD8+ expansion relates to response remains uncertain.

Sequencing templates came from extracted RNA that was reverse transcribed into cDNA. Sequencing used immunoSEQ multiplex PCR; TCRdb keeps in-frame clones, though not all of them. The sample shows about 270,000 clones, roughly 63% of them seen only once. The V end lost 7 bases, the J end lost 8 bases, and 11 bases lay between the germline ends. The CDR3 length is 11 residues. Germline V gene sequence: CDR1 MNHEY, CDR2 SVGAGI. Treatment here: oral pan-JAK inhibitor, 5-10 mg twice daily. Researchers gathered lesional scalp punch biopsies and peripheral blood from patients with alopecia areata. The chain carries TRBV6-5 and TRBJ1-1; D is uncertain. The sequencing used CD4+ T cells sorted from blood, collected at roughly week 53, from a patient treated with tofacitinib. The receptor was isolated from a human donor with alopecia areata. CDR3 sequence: CASNFGREAFF. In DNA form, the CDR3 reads TGTGCCAGCAATTTCGGGCGGGAAGCTTTCTTT.